What follows are 26 T cell receptor beta chains derived from one specimen sequenced in a study of Tregs in tolerant kidney transplant recipients. Only in-frame clones appear in the TCRdb table, and some are missing; sequencing was by immunoSEQ multiplex PCR. The table lists roughly 250,000 clones, more than 65% of them singletons. The source material was CD4+ T cells from blood. These receptors all come from a human donor in good health.

V is TRBV7-8 and J is TRBJ2-2; 7 bases are a match to TRBD2. V lost 5 bases, J lost 4 bases, and 13 bases stayed unmatched. The germline gives CDR1 SGHVS, CDR2 FQNEAQ. The CDR3 length is 17 residues. As DNA, the CDR3 is TGTGCCAGCAGCCGACCTAGCGGCCTCGGGACCACCGGGGAGCTGTTTTTT. Residues: CASSRPSGLGTTGELFF.

The genes are TRBV7-8 and TRBJ2-4; no clear D. With 3 bases removed from V and 9 bases from J, the gap between germline ends came to 12 bases. CDR1 SGHVS and CDR2 FQNEAQ come from the germline V gene. The CDR3 runs 13 residues. The CDR3 nucleotides are TGTGCCAGCAGCTTGGAGTCAAGGCGCATTCAGTACTTC. It encodes CASSLESRRIQYF.

This clone was picked up one time. The genes are TRBV27 and TRBJ2-7, with 9 bases lining up with TRBD1. Germline CDR1 reads MNHEY; CDR2 reads SMNVEV (reference sequence). V dropped 0 bases and J dropped 4; count of bases not matched to a gene: 7. This CDR3 is built from 16 residues. This CDR3 is CASSLSPGTGIYEQYF. The CDR3 bases are TGTGCCAGCAGTTTATCCCCCGGGACAGGGATATACGAGCAGTACTTC.

The chain links TRBV5-1 to TRBJ1-1; TRBD1 is a possible D gene (6 bases). The CDR3 has 14 amino acids. The germline V gene has CDR1 SGHRS and CDR2 YFSETQ. The germline V and J ends were trimmed by 3 bases and 5 bases, with 14 bases remaining between them. CDR3 sequence reads: CASSSDSGITEAFF. The CDR3 DNA is TGCGCCAGCAGCTCGGACAGCGGGATAACTGAAGCTTTCTTT. Supplemented by reference TRBV5-1 and TRBJ1-1, the full variable domain reads KAGVTQTPRYLIKTRGQQVTLSCSPISGHRSVSWYQQTPGQGLQFLFEYFSETQRNKGNFPGRFSGRQFSNSRSEMNVSTLELGDSALYLCASSSDSGITEAFFGQGTRLTVV.

This clone has just one count. The V gene is TRBV7-9, the J gene TRBJ2-5; 8 nucleotides line up with TRBD2. J lost 4 bases, V lost 1 base, and 11 bases had no gene match. Germline V gene lookup returns CDR1 SEHNR and CDR2 FQNEAQ (reference sequence). The CDR3 consists of 17 residues. The CDR3 here is CASSLEPGGLNLETQYF. The DNA of the CDR3 is TGTGCCAGCAGCTTAGAACCGGGAGGGTTGAATTTAGAGACCCAGTACTTC. The variable domain in full, completed from reference TRBV7-9 and TRBJ2-5, reads DTGVSQNPRHKITKRGQNVTFRCDPISEHNRLYWYRQTLGQGPEFLTYFQNEAQLEKSRLLSDRFSAERPKGSFSTLEIQRTEQGDSAMYLCASSLEPGGLNLETQYFGPGTRLLVL.

CDR3 sequence: CASSQVGTSGAGETQYF. As DNA, the CDR3 is TGCGCCAGCAGCCAAGTTGGGACTAGCGGGGCCGGCGAGACCCAGTACTTC. The chain carries TRBV4-1 and TRBJ2-5; TRBD2 matches 13 bases. Germline V lookup: CDR1 MGHRA, CDR2 YSYEKL. This CDR3 spans 17 amino acids. J was trimmed by 5 bases and V by 1 base; bases with no gene match: 7.

The rearrangement joins TRBV7-6 to TRBJ2-7; D gene uncertain. The CDR3 covers 14 residues. V was clipped by 1 base and J by 9 bases, with 16 bases between them. Germline CDR1 reads SGHVS; CDR2 reads FNYEAQ. This chain's CDR3 is CASSLGAVTSVQYF. Written as DNA, the CDR3 is TGTGCCAGCAGCTTAGGTGCGGTGACCTCTGTGCAGTACTTC.

This clone was seen only once. The chain recombines TRBV7-9 with TRBJ2-7; 8 bases match TRBD2. There are 16 residues in the CDR3. Trimming took 4 bases from V and 5 from J; bases not matched to a gene: 13. The germline V gene has CDR1 SEHNR and CDR2 FQNEAQ (reference sequence). CDR3 in DNA: TGTGCCAGCAGCTCCGGGGTAGCGGGACTCTCAGACGAGCAGTACTTC. Its protein is CASSSGVAGLSDEQYF.

The chain couples TRBV2 to TRBJ2-2; 7 bases are shared with TRBD1. Germline-derived CDR1 and CDR2 are SNHLY and FYNNEI. The CDR3 contains 13 residues. After removal of 5 bases from V and 6 bases from J, the junction contained 3 bases not matched to a gene. In nucleotides, the CDR3 is TGTGCCAGCAGTACAGGGGTGTCCGGGGAGCTGTTTTTT. The encoded protein is CASSTGVSGELFF. Full variable domain (outside the CDR3, taken from reference TRBV2 and TRBJ2-2): EPEVTQTPSHQVTQMGQEVILRCVPISNHLYFYWYRQILGQKVEFLVSFYNNEISEKSEIFDDQFSVERPDGSNFTLKIRSTKLEDSAMYFCASSTGVSGELFFGEGSRLTVL.

The chain combines TRBV12-2 with TRBJ2-3; the D call of TRBD2 is as the table states it, not checked on the DNA. TRBV12-2 is a documented pseudogene. The CDR3 spans 19 residues. This CDR3 is CASRPLHFGLAVGTDTQYF. In DNA form, the CDR3 reads TGTGCAAGTCGCCCCCTCCACTTCGGACTAGCCGTCGGCACAGATACGCAGTATTTT.

The gene calls are TRBV9 and TRBJ2-5; 9 bases agree with TRBD2. The V and J ends lost 3 bases and 2 bases, in that order; junction bases with no gene match: 11. CDR3 size: 17 residues. CDR1 and CDR2 from the germline V gene are SGDLS and YYNGEE. The CDR3 region is CASSGPLGSGGQETQYF. The CDR3 bases are TGTGCCAGCAGCGGTCCCCTGGGTAGCGGGGGTCAAGAGACCCAGTACTTC.

A single count supports this clone. The gene calls are TRBV2 and TRBJ2-3, with 13 bases matching TRBD2. With V trimmed by 6 bases and J by 1 base, 4 bases remained unmatched. The CDR3 totals 16 residues. The germline V gene has CDR1 SNHLY and CDR2 FYNNEI. The CDR3 spells CASRRTSGGGTDTQYF. The DNA for the CDR3 is TGTGCCAGCAGGCGGACTAGCGGGGGAGGCACAGATACGCAGTATTTT.

This clone showed up just a few times. The chain recombines TRBV6-5 with TRBJ2-4; TRBD1 aligns across 9 bases. The V segment lost 8 bases and the J segment 3 bases; nucleotides outside the gene matches: 8. CDR3 length: 15 amino acids. Germline V CDR1 and CDR2: MNHEY, SVGAGI. CDR3 sequence reads: CASGMDRGRKNIQYF. The CDR3 DNA reads as TGTGCCAGCGGGATGGACAGGGGACGCAAAAACATTCAGTACTTC.

This rearrangement joins TRBV7-2 to TRBJ2-3, with TRBD2 as a possible D gene (6 bases). CDR3 length equals 12 residues. Germline V gene lookup returns CDR1 SGHTA and CDR2 FQGNSA. V was pared by 3 bases and J by 8 bases, with 9 bases between. In nucleotides, the CDR3 is TGTGCCAGCAGCTTTCGGGGAGGTACGCAGTATTTT. Protein: CASSFRGGTQYF.

The V gene is TRBV9, the J gene TRBJ1-5, with D perhaps TRBD1 (5 bases). The V end lost 4 bases, the J end lost 0 bases, and 17 bases lay between the germline ends. Germline assignment: CDR1 SGDLS and CDR2 YYNGEE. The CDR3 is made up of 17 amino acids. The CDR3 coding sequence is TGTGCCAGCAGCCCCGGGGGGGGAGGTTATAGCAATCAGCCCCAGCATTTT. Translating gives CASSPGGGGYSNQPQHF.

The genes are TRBV6-5 and TRBJ2-1, with D possibly TRBD1 on 6 matching bases. Germline-derived CDR1 and CDR2 are MNHEY and SVGAGI. The germline V and J ends were trimmed by 4 bases and 13 bases, with 23 bases remaining between them. The CDR3 has 15 amino acids. The CDR3 sequence: CASSSTPDRSLVQFF. The CDR3 DNA reads TGTGCCAGCAGTTCCACCCCCGACAGGTCCCTGGTCCAGTTCTTC.

The sample holds a few counts of this clone. The CDR3 region is CASSGQGVGQPQHF. CDR3 DNA: TGTGCCAGCAGTGGACAGGGGGTTGGTCAGCCCCAGCATTTT. The V gene is TRBV6-1, the J gene TRBJ1-5; the match to TRBD1 covers 9 bases. J lost 6 bases, V lost 4 bases, and 4 bases had no gene match. Germline loops: CDR1 MNHNS, CDR2 SASEGT. The CDR3 length is 14 residues.

The rearrangement joins TRBV7-9 to TRBJ2-3, with 13 bases aligning to TRBD2. Germline V CDR1 and CDR2: SEHNR, FQNEAQ (reference sequence). The CDR3 covers 15 residues. The junction had 5 bases not matched to a gene; V was cut back by 1 base and J by 10 bases. CDR3 sequence (DNA): TGTGCCAGCAGCTTAGTTGGACTAGCGGGAGTGGCGCAGTATTTT. It specifies CASSLVGLAGVAQYF.

V is TRBV25-1 and J is TRBJ1-1, with D tentatively TRBD1 (6 bases). CDR1 MGHDK and CDR2 SYGVNS come from the germline V gene. The CDR3 consists of 15 residues. Trimming removed 2 bases from V and 1 base from J, with 11 bases in between. The CDR3 here is CASSESSGENTEAFF. CDR3 sequence (DNA): TGTGCCAGCAGTGAAAGCTCAGGGGAGAACACTGAAGCTTTCTTT. The variable domain in full, with the rest retrieved from reference TRBV25-1 and TRBJ1-1, is EADIYQTPRYLVIGTGKKITLECSQTMGHDKMYWYQQDPGMELHLIHYSYGVNSTEKGDLSSESTVSRIRTEHFPLTLESARPSHTSQYLCASSESSGENTEAFFGQGTRLTVV.

The rearrangement joins TRBV15 to TRBJ1-1, with a possible D match to TRBD1 (5 bases). This CDR3 comprises 13 residues. V was trimmed by 2 bases and J by 11 bases, leaving 15 bases between them. The germline gives CDR1 LNHNV, CDR2 YYDKDF (reference sequence). The CDR3 sequence: CATSRQGPLEAFF. CDR3 in DNA: TGTGCCACCAGCAGACAGGGACCCCTTGAGGCTTTCTTT.

V usage is TRBV5-5 and J usage is TRBJ1-5, with 9 bases aligning to TRBD1. CDR3 length equals 14 residues. After removal of 3 bases from V and 4 bases from J, the junction contained 2 bases not matched to a gene. The germline V gene has CDR1 SGHKS and CDR2 YYEKEE (reference sequence). The CDR3 loop reads CASSWDRVNQPQHF. In nucleotides, the CDR3 is TGTGCCAGCAGCTGGGACAGGGTTAATCAGCCCCAGCATTTT.

The chain joins TRBV10-1 to TRBJ2-2; D possibly corresponds to TRBD2 (7 bases). Per the germline V gene, CDR1 is WNHNN and CDR2 is SYGVQD (reference sequence). Trimming left V 3 bases short and J 1 base short, with 15 bases between. This CDR3 has 17 residues. The CDR3 sequence is CASSDAGARGNTGELFF. DNA for the CDR3: TGCGCCAGCAGTGACGCGGGGGCGCGGGGGAACACCGGGGAGCTGTTTTTT.

The chain carries TRBV18 and TRBJ2-5, with D perhaps matching TRBD1 or TRBD2 (5 bases each). The CDR3 runs to 16 residues. CDR1 and CDR2 from the germline V gene are KGHSH and LQKENI. Trimming left V 3 bases short and J 5 bases short, with 19 bases between. This CDR3 reads CASSPLGAQGGETQYF. The CDR3 nucleotides read TGTGCCAGCTCACCCCTCGGGGCTCAGGGTGGCGAGACCCAGTACTTC.

Only one count was recorded for this clone. V and J are TRBV6-5 and TRBJ1-2, with no clear D. This CDR3 is built from 15 residues. Germline assignment: CDR1 MNHEY and CDR2 SVGAGI. The V and J ends lost 4 bases and 5 bases respectively, with 17 bases between them. The CDR3 reads CASSSTGRARYGYTF. The CDR3 coding sequence is TGTGCCAGCAGTTCCACGGGGAGAGCTAGGTATGGCTACACCTTC.

The chain carries TRBV4-1 and TRBJ2-4; tentative D call: TRBD1 (6 bases). This CDR3 spans 18 amino acids. The germline gives CDR1 MGHRA, CDR2 YSYEKL. Trimming pared 2 bases from V and 0 bases from J, leaving 17 bases between. The CDR3 sequence is CASSQPTGPLLAKNIQYF. The CDR3 coding sequence is TGCGCCAGCAGCCAACCGACAGGACCCTTGCTAGCCAAAAACATTCAGTACTTC.

This chain connects TRBV30 to TRBJ2-4; a possible D gene is TRBD1 (6 bases). Between the trimmed V and J ends, which lost 2 bases and 8 bases, there was a span of 16 bases. Germline loops: CDR1 GTSNPN, CDR2 SVGIG (reference sequence). The CDR3 loop spans 14 amino acids. This chain's CDR3 is CAWSLRDKGDIQYF. CDR3 nucleotides: TGTGCCTGGAGTTTAAGGGACAAGGGGGACATTCAGTACTTC.